The 29 T cell receptor beta chains in this list originate from one sample, sequenced in a study of OX40 agonist ivuxolimab in advanced cancers. Profiled with immunoSEQ multiplex PCR; TCRdb holds only in-frame clones, not every one. The sample carries 75,000 to 80,000 clones, 75% to 90% recorded once. The starting material was CD4+ or CD8+ T cells sorted from blood, obtained in a trial of the OX40 agonist ivuxolimab. Every receptor here comes from an adult with an advanced solid tumor such as melanoma, head and neck, liver or kidney cancer.

The chain links TRBV6-1 to TRBJ1-5, with 9 bases matching TRBD1. CDR1 MNHNS and CDR2 SASEGT come from the germline V gene. This CDR3 spans 18 amino acids. J gave up 2 bases and V 5 bases, and 13 bases lay outside the gene matches. DNA for the CDR3: TGTGCCAGCAGTCAAGTTATCAGGGGACAGGGAGGCAATCAGCCCCAGCATTTT. Protein sequence: CASSQVIRGQGGNQPQHF.

This clone was seen once. The chain joins TRBV5-4 to TRBJ2-7; 7 nucleotides agree with TRBD1. Trimming removed 4 bases from V and 4 bases from J; junction bases left unmatched: 5. This CDR3 contains 13 residues. Germline-derived CDR1 and CDR2 are SGHNT and YYREEE (reference sequence). CDR3 bases: TGTGCCAGCAGCCCAGGACAGGTATACGAGCAGTACTTC. This sequence encodes CASSPGQVYEQYF.

The table lists this clone with a few counts. V is TRBV6-6 and J is TRBJ1-5; D possibly corresponds to TRBD1 (5 bases). The V gene lost 0 bases and the J gene lost 5 bases, with 5 bases spanning the gap. CDR1 is MNHNY, CDR2 SVGAGI, per germline (reference sequence). This CDR3 comprises 13 residues. Here the CDR3 reads CASSYSGDQPQHF. CDR3 in DNA: TGTGCCAGCAGTTACTCAGGGGATCAGCCCCAGCATTTT.

The chain carries TRBV5-1 and TRBJ1-2, with D hard to call. This CDR3 has 15 residues. V gave up 0 bases and J gave up 7 bases, with 16 bases separating them. Per germline, CDR1 SGHRS and CDR2 YFSETQ. CDR3: CASSLEGPLEGGYTF. For the CDR3, the DNA is TGCGCCAGCAGCTTGGAAGGACCGCTTGAGGGTGGCTACACCTTC.

The genes are TRBV27 and TRBJ1-1, with 7 bases lining up with TRBD1. The germline CDR1 and CDR2 sequences are MNHEY and SMNVEV (reference sequence). The CDR3 runs to 15 residues. V was pared by 6 bases and J by 0 bases, with 7 bases of the junction left unmatched. CDR3 residues: CASSRDRRMNTEAFF. The CDR3 DNA sequence: TGTGCCAGCAGCCGGGACAGACGCATGAACACTGAAGCTTTCTTT.

This rearrangement joins TRBV7-2 to TRBJ1-2; D remains ambiguous. V was shortened by 2 bases and J by 0 bases, with 7 bases between the two germline ends. From germline, CDR1 is SGHTA and CDR2 FQGNSA. The CDR3 has 14 residues. This CDR3 reads CASSLRNTNYGYTF. CDR3 coding DNA: TGTGCCAGCAGCTTAAGGAATACTAACTATGGCTACACCTTC.

This chain links TRBV15 with TRBJ2-1; TRBD2 matches 12 bases. CDR3 length: 16 amino acids. With V trimmed by 3 bases and J by 2 bases, 2 bases remained unmatched. Germline CDR1 reads LNHNV; CDR2 reads YYDKDF (reference sequence). The CDR3: CATSSRTSGTYNEQFF. For the CDR3, the DNA is TGTGCCACCAGCAGCAGGACTAGCGGGACCTACAATGAGCAGTTCTTC.

The rearrangement links TRBV7-2 to TRBJ1-2, with D hard to call. The CDR3 runs 14 residues. CDR1 is SGHTA, CDR2 FQGNSA, per germline. V lost 1 base and J lost 0, with 6 bases in between. The DNA for the CDR3 is TGTGCCAGCAGCTTAGTAGGGTCTAACTATGGCTACACCTTC. Its protein product is CASSLVGSNYGYTF.

The V gene is TRBV7-2, the J gene TRBJ1-2; 8 nucleotides match TRBD1. The germline V gene has CDR1 SGHTA and CDR2 FQGNSA. With V trimmed by 4 bases and J by 5 bases, 6 bases remained unmatched. This CDR3 has 14 amino acids. The CDR3 is CASSYGQGEYGYTF. The DNA for the CDR3 is TGTGCCAGCAGCTACGGACAGGGCGAGTATGGCTACACCTTC.

This clone was found a few times. This chain joins TRBV9 and TRBJ2-1, with a possible D match to TRBD2 (5 bases). The CDR3 length is 15 residues. Trimming removed 0 bases from V and 7 bases from J, with 14 bases in between. Germline-derived CDR1 and CDR2 are SGDLS and YYNGEE. CDR3 amino acids: CASSVERGQLNEQFF. The DNA of the CDR3 is TGTGCCAGCAGCGTAGAGCGAGGGCAATTAAATGAGCAGTTCTTC.

This clone showed up just a few times. The chain has TRBV5-6 and TRBJ1-6; TRBD1 aligns across 11 bases. Germline values: CDR1 SGHDT, CDR2 YYEEEE. With V trimmed by 3 bases and J by 6 bases, 8 bases remained unmatched. The CDR3 totals 17 residues. For the CDR3, the DNA is TGTGCCAGCAGCTCCGGGGACAGGGGGTCTTTTAATTCACCCCTCCACTTT. It translates to CASSSGDRGSFNSPLHF.

The chain joins TRBV10-3 to TRBJ1-6; D not certain. The CDR3 is 13 amino acids. The germline V gene encodes CDR1 ENHRY and CDR2 SYGVKD. V lost 3 bases, J lost 9 bases, and 9 bases lay in between. The CDR3 DNA follows: TGTGCCATCAGTGAAACGGACCGTTCACCCCTCCACTTT. Translation gives CAISETDRSPLHF.

V gene TRBV5-1 combines with J gene TRBJ2-1, with 11 bases identical to TRBD1. This CDR3 contains 14 residues. In germline, CDR1 is SGHRS, CDR2 YFSETQ. V was pared by 4 bases and J by 9 bases, with 6 bases of the junction left unmatched. The CDR3 region is CASSLGQGESEQFF. The CDR3 bases are TGCGCCAGCAGCCTGGGACAGGGGGAAAGTGAGCAGTTCTTC.

The V call is TRBV7-2, the J call TRBJ1-4, with a possible D match to TRBD1 (5 bases). The CDR3 is 16 residues long. Trimming shortened V by 5 bases and J by 2 bases, and 15 bases separated the two germline ends. In germline, CDR1 is SGHTA, CDR2 FQGNSA. The CDR3 spells CASSPNGGVTNEKLFF. CDR3 in DNA: TGTGCCAGCAGCCCGAATGGGGGGGTCACTAATGAAAAACTGTTTTTT.

This clone was seen just once. V is TRBV4-1 and J is TRBJ1-1; possible D gene TRBD1, 5 bases. Germline values: CDR1 MGHRA, CDR2 YSYEKL. V lost 0 bases and J 0 bases, leaving 11 bases between the germline ends. This CDR3 comprises 16 residues. The CDR3 DNA follows: TGCGCCAGCAGCCAAGAGATGGGGGGGATGAACACTGAAGCTTTCTTT. Protein product: CASSQEMGGMNTEAFF.

This chain's CDR3 is CASSAALASDTQYF. For the CDR3, the DNA is TGCGCCAGCAGCGCAGCTCTAGCATCAGATACGCAGTATTTT. The chain joins TRBV5-1 to TRBJ2-3; D possibly corresponds to TRBD2 (5 bases). This CDR3 region has 14 residues. Germline CDR1 reads SGHRS; CDR2 reads YFSETQ. V was pared by 4 bases and J by 4 bases, with 13 bases between. Full variable domain (remainder filled in from reference TRBV5-1 and TRBJ2-3): KAGVTQTPRYLIKTRGQQVTLSCSPISGHRSVSWYQQTPGQGLQFLFEYFSETQRNKGNFPGRFSGRQFSNSRSEMNVSTLELGDSALYLCASSAALASDTQYFGPGTRLTVL.

The V gene is TRBV6-5, the J gene TRBJ2-5; D perhaps matches TRBD2 (6 bases). V was clipped by 0 bases and J by 4 bases, with 12 bases between them. This CDR3 is built from 15 residues. Looked up from germline, CDR1 is MNHEY and CDR2 is SVGAGI. The CDR3 DNA follows: TGTGCCAGCAGTTACTCGTGGAGGGTGGGAGAGACCCAGTACTTC. Translated, it gives CASSYSWRVGETQYF.

The chain links TRBV10-3 to TRBJ1-6; 8 nucleotides line up with TRBD1. Germline trimming cut 6 bases from V and 6 bases from J; bases unmatched to any gene: 7. CDR3 length: 15 residues. In germline, CDR1 is ENHRY, CDR2 SYGVKD. CDR3 in DNA: TGTGCCATCAGAGACGGGACAGGAGCTAATTCACCCCTCCACTTT. Protein product: CAIRDGTGANSPLHF.

The rearrangement uses TRBV6-5 and TRBJ2-5; perhaps TRBD1 as D (6 bases). V gave up 0 bases and J gave up 4 bases, with 12 bases separating them. This CDR3 region has 15 residues. Germline V gives CDR1 MNHEY, CDR2 SVGAGI. CDR3 nucleotides: TGTGCCAGCAGTTACTCAAGGGGGTTGATAGAGACCCAGTACTTC. Residues: CASSYSRGLIETQYF.

V is TRBV19 and J is TRBJ1-4, with TRBD1 matching over 9 bases. CDR1 LNHDA and CDR2 SQIVND come from the germline V gene (reference sequence). CDR3 length: 14 residues. V gave up 5 bases and J gave up 6 bases; unmatched junction bases: 4. The CDR3 sequence: CASSPGTGYEKLFF. The CDR3, as DNA: TGTGCCAGTAGTCCCGGGACAGGGTATGAAAAACTGTTTTTT.

The chain is built from TRBV4-1 and TRBJ2-5, with 12 bases lining up with TRBD1. The CDR3 loop spans 16 amino acids. V shed 1 base and J 6 bases; nucleotides not matched to a gene: 6. Germline CDR1 is MGHRA and CDR2 is YSYEKL. The CDR3 nucleotides are TGCGCCAGCAGCCAAGCAGGGACAGGGGGCAGCCAGACCCAGTACTTC. Its translation is CASSQAGTGGSQTQYF.

The sample holds a few counts of this clone. The chain recombines TRBV14 with TRBJ1-1; the D is unclear. Germline-derived CDR1 and CDR2 are SGHDN and FVKESK. The length of the CDR3 is 13 residues. The V end was cut by 1 base, the J end by 3 bases, with 6 bases between. The CDR3 loop is CASSQGRYTEAFF. The DNA of the CDR3 is TGTGCCAGCAGCCAAGGCCGCTACACTGAAGCTTTCTTT.

The gene calls are TRBV7-2 and TRBJ2-1; D possibly corresponds to TRBD2 (6 bases). The V end was cut by 10 bases, the J end by 0 bases, with 16 bases between. CDR1 is SGHTA and CDR2 is FQGNSA in the germline V gene. CDR3 length: 15 residues. The CDR3 region has the DNA TGTGCCACCCGGGGCGGGGCTAGCTCCTACAATGAGCAGTTCTTC. Encoded protein: CATRGGASSYNEQFF.

This rearrangement joins TRBV5-6 to TRBJ1-4; possibly TRBD1 for D (5 bases). Looked up from germline, CDR1 is SGHDT and CDR2 is YYEEEE. V was trimmed by 5 bases and J by 8 bases, leaving 16 bases between them. This CDR3 contains 14 residues. In nucleotides, the CDR3 is TGTGCCAGCAGTCTAAAGGGGTGGGGAGAAAAACTGTTTTTT. Translated: CASSLKGWGEKLFF.

The rearrangement joins TRBV7-8 to TRBJ1-1; D not certain. The CDR3 is made up of 14 amino acids. Germline V gene data show CDR1 as SGHVS and CDR2 as FQNEAQ. Trimming left V 4 bases short and J 5 bases short, with 14 bases between. The CDR3 sequence is CASSSGQSWTEAFF. The CDR3 nucleotides are TGTGCCAGCAGCTCGGGCCAAAGCTGGACTGAAGCTTTCTTT.

The CDR3, as DNA: TGTGCCAGCAGTTTAGGTCGGGCCCCAGATCAGCCCCAGCATTTT. This codes for CASSLGRAPDQPQHF. This chain links TRBV27 with TRBJ1-5; no reliable D call. The V end was cut by 2 bases, the J end by 5 bases, with 13 bases between. Looked up from germline, CDR1 is MNHEY and CDR2 is SMNVEV (reference sequence). The CDR3 loop spans 15 amino acids.

The rearrangement links TRBV18 to TRBJ2-1; 11 bases are shared with TRBD2. Trimming at V came to 6 bases and at J to 0 bases, leaving 7 bases not matched to a gene. The CDR3 has 17 residues. Per germline, CDR1 KGHSH and CDR2 LQKENI. This CDR3 is CASSRLAGRSSYNEQFF. CDR3 DNA: TGTGCCAGCTCTCGACTAGCGGGGAGAAGCTCCTACAATGAGCAGTTCTTC. Filled out from reference TRBV18 and TRBJ2-1, the complete variable domain reads NAGVMQNPRHLVRRRGQEARLRCSPMKGHSHVYWYRQLPEEGLKFMVYLQKENIIDESGMPKERFSAEFPKEGPSILRIQQVVRGDSAAYFCASSRLAGRSSYNEQFFGPGTRLTVL.

The chain combines TRBV7-2 with TRBJ2-3, with TRBD2 matching 14 bases. The V gene's germline CDR1 is SGHTA and CDR2 FQGNSA. The CDR3 spans 17 residues. Trimming took 4 bases from V and 2 from J; bases not matched to a gene: 5. The CDR3 loop is CASSSGLAGGITDTQYF. CDR3 sequence (DNA): TGTGCCAGCAGCTCTGGACTAGCGGGGGGTATCACAGATACGCAGTATTTT.

The V gene is TRBV28, the J gene TRBJ2-6, with D hard to call. In germline, CDR1 is MDHEN, CDR2 SYDVKM. The ends were cut back, 3 bases at V and 0 bases at J, with 6 bases in the middle. The CDR3 covers 15 residues. CDR3 sequence reads: CASSLASSGANVLTF. DNA of the CDR3: TGTGCCAGCAGTTTGGCCAGCTCTGGGGCCAACGTCCTGACTTTC.